This T cell receptor beta chain was obtained from a study of T cell responses to AZD1222 COVID-19 vaccine. Study-level points and caveats: Dominant CD4 TCR responses targeted spike regions 160-218 and 743-854. There were mostly white British donors and more females than males, and clonal diversity was possibly underestimated.

Profiling relied on immunoSEQ multiplex PCR, and the TCRdb table lists in-frame clones only, not all of them. The data contain approximately 300,000 clones, 90% to 95% of them singletons. Note on this clone: Antigen: not known.

The germline CDR1 and CDR2 sequences are SEHNR and FQNEAQ (reference sequence). This CDR3 spans 11 amino acids. The V end lost 5 bases, the J end lost 0 bases, and 2 bases lay between the germline ends. The material was peripheral blood, obtained 28 days after the second AZD1222 dose. The sequence derives from an adult who received the AZD1222 COVID-19 vaccine. This chain uses TRBV7-9 with TRBJ2-7; no definite D call. The CDR3 region has the DNA TGTGCCAGCAGCGACTCCTACGAGCAGTACTTC. It specifies CASSDSYEQYF.